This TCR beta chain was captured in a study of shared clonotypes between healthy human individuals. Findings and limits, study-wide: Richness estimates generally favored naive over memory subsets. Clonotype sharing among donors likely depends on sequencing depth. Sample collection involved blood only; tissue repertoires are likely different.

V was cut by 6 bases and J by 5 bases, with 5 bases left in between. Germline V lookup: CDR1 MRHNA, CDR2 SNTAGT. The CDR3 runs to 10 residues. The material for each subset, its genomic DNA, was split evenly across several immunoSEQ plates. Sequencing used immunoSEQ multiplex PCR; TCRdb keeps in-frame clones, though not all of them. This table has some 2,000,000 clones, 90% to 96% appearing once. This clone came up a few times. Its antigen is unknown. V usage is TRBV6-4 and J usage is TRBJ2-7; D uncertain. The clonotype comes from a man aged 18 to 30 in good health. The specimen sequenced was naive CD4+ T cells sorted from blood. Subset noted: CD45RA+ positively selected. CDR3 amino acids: CASRTHEQYF. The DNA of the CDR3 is TGTGCCAGCAGGACCCACGAGCAGTACTTC.